This entry describes one TCR beta chain. Its antigen is not known. The entry originates in a study of T cells after yellow fever vaccination. V dropped 0 bases and J dropped 15; count of bases not matched to a gene: 11. This CDR3 contains 15 residues. Germline values: CDR1 SGHAT, CDR2 FQNNGV. TCRdb called the 5' RACE reads again in MiXCR, with one record for every CDR3 protein. The data hold fewer than 650,000 distinct CDR3 sequences, with just over 20% observed a single time. General observations from the study: Contaminants from the bulk population, in the form of abundant clonotypes, could be found in FACS-sorted repertoires. Weaker overall, the secondary response nonetheless peaked faster (day 5 versus 15). Subsequent booster samples again held most clones from primary vaccination (under 98% CD4, about 86% CD8).

This chain connects TRBV11-2 to TRBJ2-2, with TRBD1 identical over 9 bases. Sequences were derived from PBMCs, sampled approximately 22 days after the first yellow fever vaccination. This receptor was obtained from a man younger than 35 who received the YFV17D yellow fever vaccine. The CDR3 region has the DNA TGTGCCAGCAGCTTAGAGACCATCACAGGGGGCAAGGTGTTTTTT. This codes for CASSLETITGGKVFF.